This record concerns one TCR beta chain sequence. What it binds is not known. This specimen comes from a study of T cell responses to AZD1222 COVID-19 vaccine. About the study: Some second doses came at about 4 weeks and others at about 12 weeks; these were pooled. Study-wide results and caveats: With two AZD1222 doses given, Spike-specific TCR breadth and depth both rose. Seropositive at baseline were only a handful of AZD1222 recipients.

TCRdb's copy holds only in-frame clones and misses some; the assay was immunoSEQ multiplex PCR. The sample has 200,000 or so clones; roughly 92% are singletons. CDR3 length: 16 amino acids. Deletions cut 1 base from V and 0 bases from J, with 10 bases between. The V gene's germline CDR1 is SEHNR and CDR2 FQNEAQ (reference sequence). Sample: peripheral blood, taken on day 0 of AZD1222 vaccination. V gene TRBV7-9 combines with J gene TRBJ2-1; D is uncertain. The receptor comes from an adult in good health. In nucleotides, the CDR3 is TGTGCCAGCAGCTTAGTCAAGGGTAGCTCCTACAATGAGCAGTTCTTC. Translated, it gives CASSLVKGSSYNEQFF.